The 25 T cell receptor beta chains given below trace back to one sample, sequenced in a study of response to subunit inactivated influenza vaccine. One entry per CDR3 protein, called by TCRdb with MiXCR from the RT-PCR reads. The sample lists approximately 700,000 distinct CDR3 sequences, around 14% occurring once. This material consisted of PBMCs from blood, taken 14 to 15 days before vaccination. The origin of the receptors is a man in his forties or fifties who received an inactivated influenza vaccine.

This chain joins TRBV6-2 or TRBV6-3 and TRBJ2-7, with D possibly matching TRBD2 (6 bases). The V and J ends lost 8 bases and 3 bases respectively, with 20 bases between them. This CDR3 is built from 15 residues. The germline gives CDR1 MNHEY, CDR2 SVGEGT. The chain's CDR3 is CASGGLTSRIYEQYF. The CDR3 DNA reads TGTGCCAGCGGGGGACTGACAAGCCGTATCTACGAGCAGTACTTC.

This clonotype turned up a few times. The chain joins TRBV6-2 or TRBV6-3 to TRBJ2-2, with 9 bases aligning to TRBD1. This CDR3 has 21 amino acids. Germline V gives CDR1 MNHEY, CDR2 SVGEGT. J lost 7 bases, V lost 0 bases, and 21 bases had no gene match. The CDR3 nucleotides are TGTGCCAGCAGTTACTCTTTTGTGGACACAGGGGGCGACCTGGGGGGCGGGGAGCTGTTTTTT. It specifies CASSYSFVDTGGDLGGGELFF.

The CDR3 region is CASSLIEATYNEQFF. Here the CDR3 DNA reads TGTGCCAGCAGCCTAATAGAGGCGACCTACAATGAGCAGTTCTTC. The V gene is TRBV7-9, the J gene TRBJ2-1; D is unclear. The length of the CDR3 is 15 residues. Germline lookup yields CDR1 SEHNR and CDR2 FQNEAQ (reference sequence). Between the trimmed V and J ends, which lost 5 bases and 2 bases, there was a span of 13 bases.

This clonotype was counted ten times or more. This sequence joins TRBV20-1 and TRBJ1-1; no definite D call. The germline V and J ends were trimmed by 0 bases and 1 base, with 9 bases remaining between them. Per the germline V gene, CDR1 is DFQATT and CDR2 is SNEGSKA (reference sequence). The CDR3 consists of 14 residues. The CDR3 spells CSARDRTKNTEAFF. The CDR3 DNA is TGCAGTGCTAGAGACCGCACCAAGAACACTGAAGCTTTCTTT.

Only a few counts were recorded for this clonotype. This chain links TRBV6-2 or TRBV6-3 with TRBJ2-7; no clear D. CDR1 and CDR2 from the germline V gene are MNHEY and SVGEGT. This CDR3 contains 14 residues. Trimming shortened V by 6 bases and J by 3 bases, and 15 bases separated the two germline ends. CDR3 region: CASSGERNLYEQYF. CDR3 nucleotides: TGTGCCAGCAGCGGAGAACGGAACCTCTACGAGCAGTACTTC.

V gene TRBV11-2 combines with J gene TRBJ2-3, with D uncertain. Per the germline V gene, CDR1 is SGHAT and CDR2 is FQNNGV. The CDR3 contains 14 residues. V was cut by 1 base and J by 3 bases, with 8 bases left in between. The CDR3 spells CASSLGPKTDTQYF. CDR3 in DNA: TGTGCCAGCAGCTTAGGCCCAAAAACAGATACGCAGTATTTT.

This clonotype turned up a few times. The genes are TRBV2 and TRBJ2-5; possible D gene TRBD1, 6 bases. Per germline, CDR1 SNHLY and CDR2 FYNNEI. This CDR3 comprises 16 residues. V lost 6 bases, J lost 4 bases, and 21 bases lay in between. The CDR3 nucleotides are TGTGCCAGCAGACTAACAGGGTCCGGATTGGGAGAGACCCAGTACTTC. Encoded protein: CASRLTGSGLGETQYF. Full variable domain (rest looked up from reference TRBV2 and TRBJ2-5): EPEVTQTPSHQVTQMGQEVILRCVPISNHLYFYWYRQILGQKVEFLVSFYNNEISEKSEIFDDQFSVERPDGSNFTLKIRSTKLEDSAMYFCASRLTGSGLGETQYFGPGTRLLVL.

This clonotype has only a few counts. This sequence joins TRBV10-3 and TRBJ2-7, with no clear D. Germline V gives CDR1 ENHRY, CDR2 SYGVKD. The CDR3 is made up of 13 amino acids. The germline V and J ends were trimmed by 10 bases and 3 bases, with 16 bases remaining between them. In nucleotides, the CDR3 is TGTGCCACCAACGGGCGGTTAGACTACGAGCAGTACTTC. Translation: CATNGRLDYEQYF.

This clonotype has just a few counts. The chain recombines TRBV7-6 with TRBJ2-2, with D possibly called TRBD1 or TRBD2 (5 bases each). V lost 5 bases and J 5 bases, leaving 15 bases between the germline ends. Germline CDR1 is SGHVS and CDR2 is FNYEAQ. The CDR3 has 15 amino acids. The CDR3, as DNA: TGTGCCAGCAGCCGAAATAGTGGGGGAACCGGGGAGCTGTTTTTT. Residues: CASSRNSGGTGELFF. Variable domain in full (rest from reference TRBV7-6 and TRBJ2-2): GAGVSQSPRYKVTKRGQDVALRCDPISGHVSLYWYRQALGQGPEFLTYFNYEAQQDKSGLPNDRFSAERPEGSISTLTIQRTEQRDSAMYRCASSRNSGGTGELFFGEGSRLTVL.

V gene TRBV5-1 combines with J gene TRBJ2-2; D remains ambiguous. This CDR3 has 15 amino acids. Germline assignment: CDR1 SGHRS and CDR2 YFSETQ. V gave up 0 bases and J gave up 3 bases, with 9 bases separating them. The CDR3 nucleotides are TGCGCCAGCAGCTTGGGCAGATCGGACACCGGGGAGCTGTTTTTT. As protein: CASSLGRSDTGELFF.

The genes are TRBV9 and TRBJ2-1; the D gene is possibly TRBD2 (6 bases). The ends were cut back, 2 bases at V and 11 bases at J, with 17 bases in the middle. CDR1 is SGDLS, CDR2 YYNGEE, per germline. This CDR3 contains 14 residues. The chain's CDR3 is CASSVGREERQQFF. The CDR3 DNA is TGTGCCAGCAGCGTTGGCAGGGAGGAGAGACAGCAGTTCTTC.

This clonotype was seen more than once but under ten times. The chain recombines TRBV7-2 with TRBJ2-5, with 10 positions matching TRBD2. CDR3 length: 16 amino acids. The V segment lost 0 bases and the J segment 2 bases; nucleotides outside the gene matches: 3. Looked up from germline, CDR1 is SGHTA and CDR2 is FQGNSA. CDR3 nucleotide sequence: TGTGCCAGCAGCTTAGCGAGCGGGAGGGGGCAAGAGACCCAGTACTTC. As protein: CASSLASGRGQETQYF.

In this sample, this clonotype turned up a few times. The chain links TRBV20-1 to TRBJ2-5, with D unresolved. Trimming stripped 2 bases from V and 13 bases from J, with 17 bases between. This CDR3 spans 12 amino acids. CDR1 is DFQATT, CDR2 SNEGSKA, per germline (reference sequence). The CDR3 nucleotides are TGCAGTGCTAGATATGACCTTTCCCTGGCGTACTTC. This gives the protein CSARYDLSLAYF.

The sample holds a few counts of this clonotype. CDR3 in amino acids: CATSRGILAGVMSSYEQYF. The CDR3 nucleotides read TGTGCCACCAGCAGAGGGATCCTAGCGGGAGTTATGAGCTCCTACGAGCAGTACTTC. The gene calls are TRBV15 and TRBJ2-7; TRBD2 matches 10 bases. The CDR3 totals 19 residues. The germline V gene encodes CDR1 LNHNV and CDR2 YYDKDF (reference sequence). Germline trimming cut 1 base from V and 0 bases from J; bases unmatched to any gene: 12.

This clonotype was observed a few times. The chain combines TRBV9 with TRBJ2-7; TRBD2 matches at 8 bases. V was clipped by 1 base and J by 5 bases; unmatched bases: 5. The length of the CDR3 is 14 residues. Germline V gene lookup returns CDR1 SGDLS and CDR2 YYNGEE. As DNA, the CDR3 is TGTGCCAGCAGCGTAAGCGGGGGCTCTCACGAGCAGTACTTC. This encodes CASSVSGGSHEQYF.

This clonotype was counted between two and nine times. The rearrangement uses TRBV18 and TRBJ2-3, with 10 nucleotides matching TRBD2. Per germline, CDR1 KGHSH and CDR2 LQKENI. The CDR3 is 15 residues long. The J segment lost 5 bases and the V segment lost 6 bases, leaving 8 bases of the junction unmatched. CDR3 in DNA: TGTGCCAGCTCCCCTGGACTAGCGGCTATAGATACGCAGTATTTT. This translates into CASSPGLAAIDTQYF.

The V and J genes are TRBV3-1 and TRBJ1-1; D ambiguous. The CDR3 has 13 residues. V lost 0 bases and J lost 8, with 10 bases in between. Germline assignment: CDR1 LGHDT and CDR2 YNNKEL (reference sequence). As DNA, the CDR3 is TGTGCCAGCAGCCAAGAACGTAGAGGGGAAGCTTTCTTT. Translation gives CASSQERRGEAFF.

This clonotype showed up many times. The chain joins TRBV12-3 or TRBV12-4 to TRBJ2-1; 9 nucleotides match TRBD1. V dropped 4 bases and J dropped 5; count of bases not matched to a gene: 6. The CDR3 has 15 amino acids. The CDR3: CASSSRDRANNEQFF. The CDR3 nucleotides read TGTGCCAGCAGTTCCCGGGACAGGGCGAACAATGAGCAGTTCTTC.

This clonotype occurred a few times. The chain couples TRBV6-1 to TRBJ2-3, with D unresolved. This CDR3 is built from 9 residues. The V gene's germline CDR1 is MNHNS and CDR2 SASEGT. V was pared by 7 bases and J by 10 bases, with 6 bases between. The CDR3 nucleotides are TGTGCCAGCAATCGAGCGCAGTATTTT. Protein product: CASNRAQYF.

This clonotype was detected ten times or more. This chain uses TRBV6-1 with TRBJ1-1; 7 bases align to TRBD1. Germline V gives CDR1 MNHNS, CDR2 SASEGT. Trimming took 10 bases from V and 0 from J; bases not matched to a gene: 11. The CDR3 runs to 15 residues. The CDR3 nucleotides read TGTGCCACCCGGGACAGCCGTGGAATGAACACTGAAGCTTTCTTT. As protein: CATRDSRGMNTEAFF.

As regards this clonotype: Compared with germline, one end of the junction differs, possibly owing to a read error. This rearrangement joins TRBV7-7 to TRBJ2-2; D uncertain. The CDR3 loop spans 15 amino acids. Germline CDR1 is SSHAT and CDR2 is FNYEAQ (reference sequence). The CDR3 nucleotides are TGTGCTAGCAGACCTTCGGACCTCATCACCGGGGAGCTGTTTTTT. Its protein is CASRPSDLITGELFF.

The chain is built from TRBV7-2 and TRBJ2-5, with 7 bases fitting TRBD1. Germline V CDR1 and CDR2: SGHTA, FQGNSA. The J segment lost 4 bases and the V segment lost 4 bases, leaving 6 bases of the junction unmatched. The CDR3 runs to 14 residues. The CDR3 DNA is TGTGCCAGCAGCTCACAGGGGTCGGGAGAGACCCAGTACTTC. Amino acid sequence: CASSSQGSGETQYF.

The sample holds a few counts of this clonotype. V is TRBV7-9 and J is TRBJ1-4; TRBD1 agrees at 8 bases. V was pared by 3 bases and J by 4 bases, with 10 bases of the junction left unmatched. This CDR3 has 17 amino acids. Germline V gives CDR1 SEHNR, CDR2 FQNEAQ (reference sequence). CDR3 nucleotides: TGTGCCAGCAGCTTCGGACAGGGTGCCCGCTTTAATGAAAAACTGTTTTTT. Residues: CASSFGQGARFNEKLFF. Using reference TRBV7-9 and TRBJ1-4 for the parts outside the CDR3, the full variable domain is DTGVSQNPRHKITKRGQNVTFRCDPISEHNRLYWYRQTLGQGPEFLTYFQNEAQLEKSRLLSDRFSAERPKGSFSTLEIQRTEQGDSAMYLCASSFGQGARFNEKLFFGSGTQLSVL.

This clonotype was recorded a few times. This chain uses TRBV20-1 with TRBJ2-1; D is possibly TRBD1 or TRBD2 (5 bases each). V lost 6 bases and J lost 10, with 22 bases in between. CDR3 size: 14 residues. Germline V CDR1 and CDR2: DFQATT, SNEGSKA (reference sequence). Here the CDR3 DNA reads TGCAGTGCCTTCGACCGGGACCCCTATGGGGAGCAGTTCTTC. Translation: CSAFDRDPYGEQFF.

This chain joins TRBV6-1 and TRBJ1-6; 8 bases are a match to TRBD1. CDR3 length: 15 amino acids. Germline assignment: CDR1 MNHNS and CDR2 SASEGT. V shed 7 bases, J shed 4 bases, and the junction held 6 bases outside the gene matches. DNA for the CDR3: TGTGCCAGCAACCCGGGACAGGCGTATAATTCACCCCTCCACTTT. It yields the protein CASNPGQAYNSPLHF.